The T cell receptor beta chain described here comes from a study of STAT5B mutations in CD4+ large granular lymphocyte leukemia. Method: immunoSEQ multiplex PCR; TCRdb's copy keeps in-frame clones and lacks some. Among roughly 38,000 clones listed, under 85% were seen once. This CDR3 has 14 residues. Germline V gene lookup returns CDR1 PRHDT and CDR2 FYEKMQ (reference sequence). V gave up 6 bases and J gave up 8 bases, with 17 bases separating them. This clonotype originated in a human donor in good health. Sequencing was performed on CD4+ T cells from blood buffy coats. This rearrangement joins TRBV13 to TRBJ1-3, with D tentatively TRBD1 (6 bases). The CDR3 loop reads CASRQLGGADTIYF. For the CDR3, the DNA is TGTGCCAGCAGACAACTGGGGGGGGCGGACACCATATATTTT.